The entry below describes one TCR beta chain. Its antigen is currently unknown. These data belong to a study of cytomegalovirus exposure and HLA in healthy donors. Study-wide findings and caveats: DRB1 showed the most TCR associations and HLA-C the fewest in a later analysis, as rates varied by HLA locus.

Unrecorded immune exposures were likely, despite nominal health at sampling. PCR involved 60 Vbeta and 13 Jbeta primers. Profiling relied on immunoSEQ multiplex PCR, and the TCRdb table lists in-frame clones only, not all of them. The table has about 190,000 clones, about four fifths seen once. The CDR3 consists of 15 residues. The germline V gene has CDR1 MNHEY and CDR2 SVGAGI. V was pared by 6 bases and J by 0 bases, with 12 bases between. Sequencing was done on a sample of PBMCs. This chain links TRBV6-5 with TRBJ1-3; D is undetermined. This TCR was sampled from a woman aged 30 to 39 in good health and CMV-seropositive. DNA for the CDR3: TGTGCCAGCAGCCCCGACGGGATCTCTGGAAACACCATATATTTT. It codes for CASSPDGISGNTIYF.